This T cell receptor beta chain was captured by sequencing in a study of blood T cell repertoires in COVID-19 (dated by TCRdb to the early 2020s). In the study overall: Samples from collaborators originated in the United States, Italy and Spain and spanned both the acute and convalescent phases of COVID-19. The material from the prospective study consisted of cDNA or gDNA derived from T cells, B-cell-depleted T cells, or PBMCs. Deeply sampled blood TCRbeta repertoires from subjects exposed to, actively infected with, or recovered from COVID-19 were included in the dataset. The repertoires were released in a freely available public database intended as a resource for research on the immune response to SARS-CoV-2. The samples were drawn from two sources: the first 160 participants of the ongoing ImmuneRACE study, and 1,254 subjects contributed by 6 global collaborators. A de-identified subject ID, COVID-19 status, age in years and sex were almost always included in the sample metadata. Where HLA class I and class II types were available, the types were taken from metadata supplied by the sample provider, not from assay-based typing.

Results the study describes overall, beyond this receptor: The amount of clinical and demographic metadata varied by source and participant and was provided uncurated.

TCRbeta CDR3 regions were amplified from genomic DNA using the immunoSEQ Assay, a bias-controlled multiplex PCR. The paper's data handling went like this. Within the assay, amplification of reference gene primers was used to estimate how many nucleated cells each sample contained. To quantify the absolute abundance of each unique TCRbeta CDR3 rearrangement, sequence reads were collapsed and filtered. For each sample, productive Simpson clonality was calculated as the square root of Simpson's diversity index over productive rearrangements. TCRdb retrieved this table from immuneACCESS and kept in-frame rearrangements only. Not all clones are present; in checked studies, unresolved V genes account for under half, and no reason is known for the remainder. That table supplies the V and J calls and clone size; D and trimming were determined from the DNA. For this sample the table gives 250,000 to 300,000 clones, of which approximately 90% were detected only once. The ten biggest clones cover about 3.5% of the sample.

Whole blood was collected in K2EDTA tubes by collaborating institutions according to the institutions' own protocols. For TCRbeta analysis, collaborators shipped samples as frozen whole blood, isolated PBMCs, or DNA extracted from either of those sample types. Concerning this clone itself: No antigen is known for it. Base quality data are lacking; no much larger clone is found one base away.

The source of this sequence is a man between 18 and 29 years old with active or convalescent COVID-19. The sample consisted of peripheral blood.

The CDR3 loop reads CASSLERGGTDTQYF. The nucleotides are TGTGCCAGCAGCCTAGAGAGGGGGGGGACAGATACGCAGTATTTT. Recombination joined TRBV27 with TRBJ2-3; possibly the D gene is TRBD2, per 7 matching bases. The CDR1 and CDR2 encoded by the germline V gene (reference sequence) are MNHEY and SMNVEV. From its cysteine to its phenylalanine, the CDR3 spans 15 amino acids. CDR3 DNA is the only sequence kept; it has 45 bases, read in frame from the first base. At the junction V is shortened by 6 bases and J by 3 bases, with 16 bases in between.